This note documents a single T cell receptor (beta chain) sequence. What it binds is unknown. The data were taken from a study of cytomegalovirus exposure and HLA in healthy donors. General study findings and limits: Analyses of presence/absence relied on an assumption of roughly uniform sequencing depth across donors. According to an earlier analysis, most TCR beta V segments yielded productive rearrangements about 90% or about 30% of the time.

Deletions cut 5 bases from V and 3 bases from J, with 16 bases between. Germline V lookup: CDR1 SGHVS, CDR2 FNYEAQ. CDR3 length equals 15 residues. Primers included in the PCR were 60 Vbeta and 13 Jbeta primers. TCRdb keeps only in-frame clones here, not all; method: immunoSEQ multiplex PCR. The data hold under 200,000 clones, with 80% to 85% observed a single time. Specimen: PBMCs. This receptor was obtained from a woman under 30 in good health and CMV-seronegative. The chain has TRBV7-6 and TRBJ1-2; the D gene is possibly TRBD1 (6 bases). This CDR3 is CASSGGGQAHYGYTF. In nucleotides, the CDR3 is TGTGCCAGCAGCGGGGGCGGGCAGGCCCACTATGGCTACACCTTC.